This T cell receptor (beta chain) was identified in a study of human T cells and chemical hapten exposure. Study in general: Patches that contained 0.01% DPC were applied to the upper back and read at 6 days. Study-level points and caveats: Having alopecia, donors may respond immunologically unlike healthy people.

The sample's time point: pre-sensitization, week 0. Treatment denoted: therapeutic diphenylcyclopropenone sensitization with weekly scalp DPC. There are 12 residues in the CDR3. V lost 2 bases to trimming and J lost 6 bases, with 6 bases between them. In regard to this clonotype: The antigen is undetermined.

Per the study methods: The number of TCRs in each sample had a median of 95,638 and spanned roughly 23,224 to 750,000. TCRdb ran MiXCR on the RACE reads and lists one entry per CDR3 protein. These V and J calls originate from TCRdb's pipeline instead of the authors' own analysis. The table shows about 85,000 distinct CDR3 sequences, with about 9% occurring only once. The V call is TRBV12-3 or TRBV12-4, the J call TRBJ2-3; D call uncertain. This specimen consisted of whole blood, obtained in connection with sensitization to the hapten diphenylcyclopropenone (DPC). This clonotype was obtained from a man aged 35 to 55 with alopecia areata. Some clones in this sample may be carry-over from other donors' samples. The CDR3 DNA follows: TGTGCCAGCAGTTTACTATCGGATACGCAGTATTTT. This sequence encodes CASSLLSDTQYF.